Below are 28 T cell receptor beta chains sequenced from a single sample in a study of T-cell reconstitution after alpha-beta-depleted transplantation in children (dated by TCRdb to the mid-2010s). The treatment or condition label here, explained by the study, means: allogeneic hematopoietic cell transplantation with graft depleted of TCRalphabeta T cells and CD19 B cells. Libraries were constructed by PCR. Instrument used: Illumina HiSeq 2500. Molecular barcoding was employed in the preparation of TCR libraries, with unique molecular identifiers being used to normalize TCRbeta repertoire quantification. TCRdb passed the public sequencing reads through fastp at Q25 and MiXCR, retaining productive beta sequences. A single entry per CDR3 protein holds the most common genes and DNA from its merged rows. The sample table records 440,000 or so distinct CDR3 sequences; about 45% of these occur just once. The ten largest clonotypes hold 25% to 30% of the sample.

The sample was PBMCs, taken before TCRalphabeta/CD19-depleted stem cell transplant. The source of these receptors is a girl aged 2 to 9 with aplastic anemia, due to receive a stem cell transplant.

The rearrangement joins TRBV6-1 to TRBJ2-7; 7 bases align to TRBD1. The V and J ends lost 6 bases and 2 bases, in that order; junction bases with no gene match: 10. Germline loops: CDR1 MNHNS, CDR2 SASEGT. This CDR3 has 15 residues. Written as DNA, the CDR3 is TGTGCCAGCAGCCACACAGGGGAGTATCCCTACGAGCAGTACTTC. Translated, it gives CASSHTGEYPYEQYF.

This sequence joins TRBV5-5 and TRBJ2-7, with D perhaps matching TRBD1 or TRBD2 (5 bases each). Trimming pared 1 base from V and 2 bases from J, leaving 10 bases between. Germline V CDR1 and CDR2: SGHKS, YYEKEE (reference sequence). There are 14 residues in the CDR3. The DNA for the CDR3 is TGTGCCAGCAGCTTGCACGGGACCACCTACGAGCAGTACTTC. Amino acids: CASSLHGTTYEQYF.

This chain uses TRBV6-1 with TRBJ1-5, with 8 bases lining up with TRBD1. Germline CDR1 is MNHNS and CDR2 is SASEGT. J was trimmed by 11 bases and V by 6 bases; bases with no gene match: 18. The CDR3 covers 16 residues. The CDR3 reads CASSAPGQAVWVAQHF. The CDR3 DNA reads as TGTGCCAGCAGCGCCCCGGGACAGGCCGTTTGGGTTGCCCAGCATTTT.

V and J are TRBV15 and TRBJ2-7; D gene uncertain. Germline assignment: CDR1 LNHNV and CDR2 YYDKDF (reference sequence). This CDR3 has 13 amino acids. V lost 0 bases to trimming and J lost 4 bases, with 7 bases between them. CDR3 sequence (DNA): TGTGCCACCAGCAGAGATGGGCCTTACGAGCAGTACTTC. Protein sequence: CATSRDGPYEQYF.

This clonotype showed up many times. This sequence joins TRBV7-9 and TRBJ1-4; a weak D match, TRBD1 (6 bases). V was cut by 6 bases and J by 8 bases, with 16 bases left in between. The germline V gene encodes CDR1 SEHNR and CDR2 FQNEAQ (reference sequence). CDR3 length equals 14 residues. CDR3 coding DNA: TGTGCCAGCAGGGAAGGGGGGATCGGAGAAAAACTGTTTTTT. Translating it yields CASREGGIGEKLFF.

CDR3 residues: CASSLGPRSSGNTIYF. The DNA for the CDR3 is TGTGCCAGCAGCTTAGGTCCCAGGAGCTCTGGAAACACCATATATTTT. This chain joins TRBV7-2 and TRBJ1-3, with D unclear. This CDR3 is built from 16 residues. Looked up from germline, CDR1 is SGHTA and CDR2 is FQGNSA. With 1 base removed from V and 0 bases from J, the gap between germline ends came to 10 bases.

The rearrangement joins TRBV10-3 to TRBJ2-7; weak D call: TRBD2 (7 bases). Germline lookup yields CDR1 ENHRY and CDR2 SYGVKD. V was cut by 4 bases and J by 5 bases, with 12 bases left in between. The CDR3 covers 13 residues. The CDR3 loop reads CAISVPGGNEQYF. The CDR3, as DNA: TGTGCCATCAGTGTTCCGGGGGGCAACGAGCAGTACTTC.

This clonotype was picked up many times. CDR3 sequence reads: CASSLSGTGNSPLHF. The CDR3 region has the DNA TGTGCCAGCAGTTTATCCGGGACGGGCAATTCACCCCTCCACTTT. J is TRBJ1-6 and V is TRBV12-3 or TRBV12-4; tentative D call: TRBD1 (5 bases). The CDR3 has 15 residues. V was shortened by 2 bases and J by 7 bases, with 12 bases between the two germline ends.

V is TRBV6-5 and J is TRBJ2-2; D not resolved. The CDR3 covers 18 residues. Germline CDR1 reads MNHEY; CDR2 reads SVGAGI. With 2 bases removed from V and 2 bases from J, the gap between germline ends came to 18 bases. In nucleotides, the CDR3 is TGTGCCAGCAGTTACCTCCATAGTCTGACCGCCAACACCGGGGAGCTGTTTTTT. It codes for CASSYLHSLTANTGELFF.

This clonotype has only a few counts. The chain couples TRBV4-3 to TRBJ2-5; perhaps TRBD1 as D (5 bases). Deletions cut 2 bases from V and 4 bases from J, with 11 bases between. The germline CDR1 and CDR2 sequences are LGHNA and YSLEER. CDR3 size: 14 residues. The CDR3 is CASSQRTTGETQYF. The DNA of the CDR3 is TGCGCCAGCAGCCAACGGACAACAGGAGAGACCCAGTACTTC.

V usage is TRBV5-6 and J usage is TRBJ2-1; D might be TRBD2 (5 bases). The ends were cut back, 0 bases at V and 9 bases at J, with 16 bases in the middle. The germline gives CDR1 SGHDT, CDR2 YYEEEE. The CDR3 is 15 residues long. The CDR3 nucleotides are TGTGCCAGCAGCTTGGCCGACGGGCGTCGGGGTGAGCAGTTCTTC. Translating it yields CASSLADGRRGEQFF.

In this sample, this clonotype turned up many times. The rearrangement joins TRBV12-3 or TRBV12-4 to TRBJ1-6; a possible D gene is TRBD1 (6 bases). The germline V and J ends were trimmed by 3 bases and 13 bases, with 10 bases remaining between them. The CDR3 covers 12 residues. CDR3 residues: CASSLRGSPLHF. DNA of the CDR3: TGTGCCAGCAGTTTGAGGGGGTCTCCCCTCCACTTT.

The chain couples TRBV9 to TRBJ2-5, with 9 bases identical to TRBD1. Germline CDR1 is SGDLS and CDR2 is YYNGEE. V gave up 4 bases and J gave up 5 bases; unmatched junction bases: 6. This CDR3 has 14 residues. CDR3 DNA: TGTGCCAGCAGCCCCCGGGACAGGGCGGAGACCCAGTACTTC. This sequence encodes CASSPRDRAETQYF.

Only a few counts were recorded for this clonotype. The CDR3 sequence: CASSEGSPSAKNIQYF. Written as DNA, the CDR3 is TGTGCCAGCAGTGAAGGGAGTCCCTCGGCCAAAAACATTCAGTACTTC. This sequence joins TRBV2 and TRBJ2-4, with D hard to call. Deletions cut 1 base from V and 1 base from J, with 11 bases between. The CDR3 totals 16 residues. Per the germline V gene, CDR1 is SNHLY and CDR2 is FYNNEI.

In its sample, this clonotype was seen a few times. The V call is TRBV7-2, the J call TRBJ1-1; no reliable D call. The CDR3 is made up of 14 amino acids. Trimming shortened V by 0 bases and J by 7 bases, and 12 bases separated the two germline ends. Germline V gene sequence: CDR1 SGHTA, CDR2 FQGNSA. The CDR3 loop reads CASSLALTDYEAFF. In DNA, the CDR3 is TGTGCCAGCAGCTTAGCGCTAACAGACTATGAAGCTTTCTTT.

This chain uses TRBV6-6 with TRBJ2-7; perhaps D is TRBD1 or TRBD2 (6 bases each). This CDR3 has 12 residues. The germline V gene has CDR1 MNHNY and CDR2 SVGAGI (reference sequence). The V end was cut by 7 bases, the J end by 6 bases, with 13 bases between. For the CDR3, the DNA is TGTGCCAGCACAGGGGACTGGGGCGAGCAGTACTTC. Encoded protein: CASTGDWGEQYF.

The chain couples TRBV11-2 to TRBJ2-2, with D hard to call. Trimming removed 1 base at V and 3 bases at J, with 6 bases between. CDR1 and CDR2 (germline): SGHAT, FQNNGV. CDR3 size: 14 residues. The CDR3 spells CASSLGFYTGELFF. The CDR3 DNA reads as TGTGCCAGCAGCTTAGGATTCTACACCGGGGAGCTGTTTTTT.

V and J are TRBV15 and TRBJ2-3, with 10 bases that match TRBD2. The CDR3 loop spans 16 amino acids. After removal of 5 bases from V and 4 bases from J, the junction contained 9 bases not matched to a gene. CDR1 and CDR2 (germline): LNHNV, YYDKDF (reference sequence). The CDR3 is CATSGEKRGGPDTQYF. The CDR3 coding sequence is TGTGCCACCAGCGGTGAGAAGCGGGGGGGCCCAGATACGCAGTATTTT.

In nucleotides, the CDR3 is TGTGCCAGCAGTGAAGCGGGTCCCGCGGAGACCCAGTACTTC. The encoded protein is CASSEAGPAETQYF. The chain has TRBV2 and TRBJ2-5, with D unresolved. The CDR3 length is 14 residues. The V and J ends lost 0 bases and 5 bases respectively, with 10 bases between them. Germline CDR1 is SNHLY and CDR2 is FYNNEI.

The table lists this clonotype with a few counts. The V gene is TRBV20-1, the J gene TRBJ1-1; D is unclear. The CDR3 has 15 amino acids. The germline V and J ends were trimmed by 3 bases and 2 bases, with 16 bases remaining between them. Germline V CDR1 and CDR2: DFQATT, SNEGSKA (reference sequence). This CDR3 is CSARKFAGINTEAFF. The DNA for the CDR3 is TGCAGTGCTAGGAAGTTCGCGGGCATAAACACTGAAGCTTTCTTT.

This rearrangement joins TRBV4-1 to TRBJ2-5, with unresolved D. Germline lookup yields CDR1 MGHRA and CDR2 YSYEKL. V was clipped by 0 bases and J by 2 bases, with 7 bases between them. CDR3 length: 14 residues. This chain's CDR3 is CASSQEYPQETQYF. The CDR3 DNA is TGCGCCAGCAGCCAAGAGTATCCACAAGAGACCCAGTACTTC.

This clonotype was recorded many times. V gene TRBV28 combines with J gene TRBJ2-7; 7 bases are shared with TRBD1. J lost 11 bases, V lost 6 bases, and 13 bases had no gene match. Germline V lookup: CDR1 MDHEN, CDR2 SYDVKM. CDR3 length equals 13 residues. For the CDR3, the DNA is TGTGCCAGCAGCCCCACTCCGGGACAGAAAGAGTACTTC. Translation gives CASSPTPGQKEYF.

The chain recombines TRBV20-1 with TRBJ2-7; D may be TRBD2 (5 bases). This CDR3 has 10 amino acids. The germline V gene has CDR1 DFQATT and CDR2 SNEGSKA (reference sequence). The germline V and J ends were trimmed by 6 bases and 6 bases, with 9 bases remaining between them. CDR3 residues: CSAPEGEQYF. The CDR3 nucleotides are TGCAGTGCCCCAGAGGGCGAGCAGTACTTC.

In this sample, this clonotype turned up a few times. The V and J genes are TRBV20-1 and TRBJ2-5; the D gene is possibly TRBD2 (5 bases). The V gene lost 6 bases and the J gene lost 1 base, with 18 bases spanning the gap. The CDR3 sequence is 15 residues long. CDR1 DFQATT and CDR2 SNEGSKA come from the germline V gene (reference sequence). The CDR3 nucleotides are TGCAGTGCCGTTCGGTTATCGGGAATCCAAGAGACCCAGTACTTC. The encoded protein is CSAVRLSGIQETQYF.

CDR3 region: CSVRRTGNTGELFF. As DNA, the CDR3 is TGCAGCGTTCGCCGGACAGGGAACACCGGGGAGCTGTTTTTT. This rearrangement joins TRBV29-1 to TRBJ2-2; TRBD1 matches at 7 bases. Germline CDR1 is SQVTM and CDR2 is ANQGSEA. V dropped 5 bases and J dropped 1; count of bases not matched to a gene: 4. CDR3 size: 14 residues.

This chain links TRBV6-1 with TRBJ2-7; a possible D gene is TRBD1 (6 bases). This CDR3 contains 16 residues. The germline gives CDR1 MNHNS, CDR2 SASEGT. The V and J ends lost 7 bases and 0 bases respectively, with 19 bases between them. This CDR3 is CASTRTGPTSSYEQYF. CDR3 DNA sequence: TGTGCCAGCACCAGAACAGGGCCTACTAGCTCCTACGAGCAGTACTTC.

The DNA for the CDR3 is TGTGCCAGCAGTGCGGATCGCCATGTAAATCAGCCCCAGCATTTT. This translates into CASSADRHVNQPQHF. The rearrangement uses TRBV2 and TRBJ1-5, with D uncertain. Trimming cost V 4 bases and J 4 bases, with 14 bases left between them. Germline assignment: CDR1 SNHLY and CDR2 FYNNEI. The CDR3 contains 15 residues.

The chain carries TRBV11-1 and TRBJ2-7; D is possibly TRBD1 or TRBD2 (5 bases each). Germline V gene data show CDR1 as SGHAT and CDR2 as FQDESV (reference sequence). V lost 8 bases to trimming and J lost 7 bases, with 21 bases between them. The CDR3 covers 14 residues. The CDR3: CASCSGTSMDEQYF. CDR3 sequence (DNA): TGTGCCAGCTGCTCCGGGACCTCTATGGATGAGCAGTACTTC. Using reference TRBV11-1 and TRBJ2-7 for the parts outside the CDR3, the full variable domain is EAEVAQSPRYKITEKSQAVAFWCDPISGHATLYWYRQILGQGPELLVQFQDESVVDDSQLPKDRFSAERLKGVDSTLKIQPAELGDSAMYLCASCSGTSMDEQYFGPGTRLTVT.